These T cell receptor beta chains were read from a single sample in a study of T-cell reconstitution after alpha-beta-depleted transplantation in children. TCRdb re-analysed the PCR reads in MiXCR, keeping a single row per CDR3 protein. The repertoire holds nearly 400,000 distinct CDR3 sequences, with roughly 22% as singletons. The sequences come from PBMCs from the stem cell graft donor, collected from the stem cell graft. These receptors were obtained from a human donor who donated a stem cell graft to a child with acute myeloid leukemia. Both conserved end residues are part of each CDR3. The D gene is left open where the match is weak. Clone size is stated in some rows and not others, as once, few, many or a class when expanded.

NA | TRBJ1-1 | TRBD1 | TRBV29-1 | CSVKTRGLDTEAFF | TGCAGCGTAAAAACCAGGGGGCTTGACACTGAAGCTTTCTTT
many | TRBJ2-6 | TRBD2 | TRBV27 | CASSSILRGGRPPANVLTF | TGTGCCAGCAGTTCCATCTTAAGGGGCGGGAGGCCCCCGGCCAACGTCCTGACTTTC
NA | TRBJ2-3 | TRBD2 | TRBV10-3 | CAPSGSGRAEGDTQYF | TGTGCCCCCTCCGGGAGCGGGAGGGCCGAGGGGGATACGCAGTATTTT
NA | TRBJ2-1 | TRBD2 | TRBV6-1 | CATTGGRGYGNEQFF | TGTGCCACTACCGGCGGGAGAGGATACGGAAATGAGCAGTTCTTC
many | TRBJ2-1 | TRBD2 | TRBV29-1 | CSVENRDYGLNEQFF | TGCAGCGTTGAAAACCGGGACTACGGACTCAATGAGCAGTTCTTC
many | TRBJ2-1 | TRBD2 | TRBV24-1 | CATSDLSPSGALHEQFF | TGTGCCACCAGTGATCTGAGCCCTAGCGGAGCCCTCCACGAGCAGTTCTTC
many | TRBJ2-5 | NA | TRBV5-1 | CASSLVGETQYF | TGTGCCAGCAGCTTAGTGGGGGAGACCCAGTACTTC
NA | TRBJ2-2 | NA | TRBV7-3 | CASSSGLNTGELFF | TGTGCCAGCAGCTCCGGGTTGAACACCGGGGAGCTGTTTTTT
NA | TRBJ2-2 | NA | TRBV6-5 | CASSYKSTGELFF | TGTGCCAGCAGTTATAAGAGTACCGGGGAGCTGTTTTTT
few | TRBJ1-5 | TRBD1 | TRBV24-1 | CAIRQGPNQPQHF | TGTGCCATTCGACAGGGGCCAAATCAGCCCCAGCATTTT